This T cell receptor (beta chain) appears in the sequencing data of a study of T cells in Graves' hyperthyroidism and ophthalmopathy. Study results and limitations: Blood also carried most thyroid clonotypes expanded above 0.001.

This clonotype has a count of ten or more. Its antigen is unidentified. Active moderate-to-severe ophthalmopathy, Clinical Activity Score at least 3, NOSPECS at least 4, under 3 months' duration. Amplified TCR beta CDR3 regions came from RNA transcripts. First-round RT-PCR with HTBI primers amplified the TCR CDR3 region. TCRdb re-analysed the multiplex PCR reads in MiXCR, keeping a single row per CDR3 protein. The table lists about 380,000 distinct CDR3 sequences, roughly 20% of them singletons. With 5 bases clipped from V and 4 bases from J, the junction kept 3 bases outside the gene matches. The CDR3 is 14 amino acids.

The sequence was collected from a man younger than 35 with Graves' ophthalmopathy. What was sequenced was blood. The chain carries TRBV12-3 or TRBV12-4 and TRBJ1-2, with TRBD1 identical over 11 bases. The CDR3 DNA follows: TGTGCCAGCAGTACTGGACAGGGGGCCTATGGCTACACCTTC. Translation: CASSTGQGAYGYTF.